The 11 T cell receptor beta chains reported below all come from one sample, sequenced in a study of blood T cell repertoires in COVID-19. Produced via immunoSEQ multiplex PCR; TCRdb's table is partial and in-frame only. The data show 95,000 to 110,000 clones, approximately 80% seen once. Input material: peripheral blood. These receptors all come from a woman older than 75 with active or convalescent COVID-19.

In its sample, this clone was seen a few times. V gene TRBV9 combines with J gene TRBJ2-2, with 12 bases fitting TRBD2. The CDR3 is made up of 16 amino acids. Looked up from germline, CDR1 is SGDLS and CDR2 is YYNGEE. The trim removed 0 bases at V and 5 bases at J, leaving 2 bases unmatched. The CDR3 coding sequence is TGTGCCAGCAGCGTAGGACTAGCGGGGGTAACCGGGGAGCTGTTTTTT. Translating it yields CASSVGLAGVTGELFF.

The CDR3 DNA sequence: TGCGCCAGCAGCCCGCAGGCGGGGGGCCTTGGCAATCAGCCCCAGCATTTT. This translates into CASSPQAGGLGNQPQHF. This chain links TRBV4-1 with TRBJ1-5; the D gene is possibly TRBD1 (6 bases). V was trimmed by 4 bases and J by 2 bases, leaving 18 bases between them. The CDR3 sequence is 17 residues long. The germline V gene has CDR1 MGHRA and CDR2 YSYEKL.

This chain joins TRBV7-2 and TRBJ1-6; perhaps TRBD1 as D (5 bases). Per germline, CDR1 SGHTA and CDR2 FQGNSA. The CDR3 sequence is 17 residues long. V lost 5 bases to trimming and J lost 0 bases, with 14 bases between them. CDR3 in DNA: TGTGCCAGCAGCCCGGCATCGGGGGGCTCCTATAATTCACCCCTCCACTTT. Protein product: CASSPASGGSYNSPLHF.

A few counts support this clone. This rearrangement joins TRBV4-1 to TRBJ1-2; 9 bases fit TRBD1. The germline CDR1 and CDR2 sequences are MGHRA and YSYEKL. The length of the CDR3 is 15 residues. Trimming at V came to 4 bases and at J to 7 bases, leaving 10 bases not matched to a gene. CDR3 protein: CASSPGQGNFGGYTF. The DNA of the CDR3 is TGCGCCAGCAGCCCGGGACAGGGAAACTTCGGTGGCTACACCTTC.

V gene TRBV10-3 combines with J gene TRBJ2-7, with a possible D match to TRBD2 (6 bases). Per germline, CDR1 ENHRY and CDR2 SYGVKD. Trimming stripped 3 bases from V and 7 bases from J, with 10 bases between. The CDR3 has 12 residues. As DNA, the CDR3 is TGTGCCATCAGTGATGAAGCGGGTGAGCAGTACTTC. This translates into CAISDEAGEQYF.

The chain recombines TRBV28 with TRBJ1-2, with TRBD1 as a possible D gene (6 bases). V shed 6 bases and J shed 6 bases, with 8 bases lying between them. The V gene's germline CDR1 is MDHEN and CDR2 SYDVKM. The CDR3 totals 11 residues. This chain's CDR3 is CASRRQDGYTF. CDR3 in DNA: TGTGCCAGCAGGAGACAGGATGGCTACACCTTC.

Only one count was recorded for this clone. The V call is TRBV24-1, the J call TRBJ2-3; 9 bases align to TRBD2. Germline assignment: CDR1 KGHDR and CDR2 SFDVKD. J lost 6 bases, V lost 9 bases, and 6 bases had no gene match. The CDR3 has 13 amino acids. Here the CDR3 reads CATGGGAMDTQYF. For the CDR3, the DNA is TGTGCCACCGGCGGGGGGGCTATGGATACGCAGTATTTT.

CDR3 coding DNA: TGTGCCAGCAGCCCTAACAATCAGCCCCAGCATTTT. Encoded protein: CASSPNNQPQHF. The chain is built from TRBV5-4 and TRBJ1-5, with D hard to call. This CDR3 has 12 amino acids. Germline V gene sequence: CDR1 SGHNT, CDR2 YYREEE (reference sequence). Trimming took 4 bases from V and 3 from J, leaving 5 bases between them.

The chain couples TRBV5-6 to TRBJ2-7, with TRBD1 matching 7 bases. CDR3 length equals 15 residues. V lost 5 bases, J lost 2 bases, and 10 bases stayed unmatched. Germline CDR1 SGHDT, CDR2 YYEEEE. The CDR3 DNA reads as TGTGCCAGCAGACGCCGTTTACAGGGGACCTACGAGCAGTACTTC. Its translation: CASRRRLQGTYEQYF.

The genes are TRBV2 and TRBJ1-1; 8 nucleotides align to TRBD1. Germline V gene data show CDR1 as SNHLY and CDR2 as FYNNEI. Trimming took 6 bases from V and 5 from J; bases not matched to a gene: 2. The CDR3 has 12 amino acids. Written as DNA, the CDR3 is TGTGCCAGCAGCGGACAGGGAACTGAAGCTTTCTTT. Translation: CASSGQGTEAFF. Filled out from reference TRBV2 and TRBJ1-1, the complete variable domain reads EPEVTQTPSHQVTQMGQEVILRCVPISNHLYFYWYRQILGQKVEFLVSFYNNEISEKSEIFDDQFSVERPDGSNFTLKIRSTKLEDSAMYFCASSGQGTEAFFGQGTRLTVV.

The genes are TRBV23-1 and TRBJ2-7, with 12 bases fitting TRBD1. TRBV23-1 is an ORF, and what it does is uncertain. The CDR3 has 18 amino acids. Trimming at V came to 3 bases and at J to 2 bases, leaving 11 bases not matched to a gene. The CDR3 DNA is TGCGCCAGCAGTCACCGGGACAGGGGGCGCGGAGTAACCTACGAGCAGTACTTC. It is translated as CASSHRDRGRGVTYEQYF.